This T cell receptor (beta chain) was profiled in a study of T cells in Graves' hyperthyroidism and ophthalmopathy. Study conclusions and caveats: Most thyroid clonotypes with frequency above 0.001 were detected in blood. A model of 13 V-J features distinguished ophthalmopathy from stable hyperthyroidism.

This clonotype has only a few counts. What it binds is not known. V was clipped by 6 bases and J by 7 bases; unmatched bases: 16. The CDR3 is made up of 17 amino acids. The germline CDR1 and CDR2 sequences are KGHSH and LQKENI. The CDR3 regions of TCR beta were amplified from RNA transcripts. TCR CDR3 regions were first amplified by RT-PCR with HTBI primers. TCRdb re-analysed the multiplex PCR reads in MiXCR, keeping a single row per CDR3 protein. The table shows around 280,000 distinct CDR3 sequences, with roughly an eighth occurring only once. PBMCs came from 9 to 10 ml fresh peripheral blood. The sample consisted of blood. The origin of this receptor is a woman aged 40 to 50 with Graves' hyperthyroidism. The chain employs TRBV18 and TRBJ1-5; TRBD1 matches at 9 bases. The CDR3 sequence is CASSARQGDLLTQPQHF. Written as DNA, the CDR3 is TGTGCCAGCTCTGCGCGACAGGGGGACCTGCTTACGCAGCCCCAGCATTTT.